This passage covers 32 T cell receptor beta chains from one sample sequenced in a study of T cell responses to AZD1222 COVID-19 vaccine. Sequencing used immunoSEQ multiplex PCR; TCRdb keeps in-frame clones, though not all of them. The sample gives tens of thousands of clones, about nine tenths of which show up once; around 10% is in the top ten. The sequencing here drew on peripheral blood, taken 28 days after the second AZD1222 dose. The receptors derive from an adult who received the AZD1222 COVID-19 vaccine.

The genes are TRBV19 and TRBJ1-5; the D gene is possibly TRBD1 (5 bases). There are 15 residues in the CDR3. The V gene's germline CDR1 is LNHDA and CDR2 SQIVND (reference sequence). Deletions cut 3 bases from V and 5 bases from J, with 14 bases between. The DNA for the CDR3 is TGTGCCAGTAGTATGGGCGGGGGAGAGGATCAGCCCCAGCATTTT. Residues: CASSMGGGEDQPQHF.

The rearrangement joins TRBV10-1 to TRBJ2-1, with TRBD2 matching 13 bases. This CDR3 spans 18 amino acids. Germline trimming cut 0 bases from V and 8 bases from J; bases unmatched to any gene: 10. In germline, CDR1 is WNHNN, CDR2 SYGVQD (reference sequence). The CDR3 region has the DNA TGCGCCAGCAGTGAGTCTGGGTCACTAGCGGGAGGGCCAGATGAGCAGTTCTTC. Protein product: CASSESGSLAGGPDEQFF.

CDR3 region: CASSTDRVDAFF. CDR3 bases: TGTGCCAGCAGTACCGACAGGGTCGACGCTTTCTTT. This chain uses TRBV2 with TRBJ1-1; TRBD1 agrees at 7 bases. The CDR3 has 12 residues. The V gene end was trimmed by 5 bases and the J gene end by 11 bases; junction bases not matched to a gene: 8. CDR1 SNHLY and CDR2 FYNNEI come from the germline V gene.

In this sample, this clone turned up a few times. V usage is TRBV19 and J usage is TRBJ1-5, with D hard to call. The CDR3 contains 16 residues. CDR1 and CDR2 (germline): LNHDA, SQIVND (reference sequence). Trimming took off 4 bases at V and 2 bases at J, with 15 bases between the two ends. The CDR3 DNA reads as TGTGCCAGTAGTACCCGTTCCCTTCAAGGCAATCAGCCCCAGCATTTT. It is translated as CASSTRSLQGNQPQHF.

The chain carries TRBV4-2 and TRBJ1-2; D unresolved. Germline V gene lookup returns CDR1 LGHNA and CDR2 YNFKEQ. Trimming removed 2 bases at V and 5 bases at J, with 12 bases between. The length of the CDR3 is 14 residues. The CDR3 DNA reads as TGTGCCAGCAGCCAATCGGGGATGGGGTATGGCTACACCTTC. Translating it yields CASSQSGMGYGYTF.

The sample holds one count of this clone. The genes are TRBV5-4 and TRBJ1-1, with D tentatively TRBD1 (5 bases). The V end was cut by 3 bases, the J end by 0 bases, with 9 bases between. This CDR3 comprises 14 residues. Germline V gives CDR1 SGHNT, CDR2 YYREEE (reference sequence). The CDR3 region has the DNA TGTGCCAGCAGCTCGACAGCGATGAACACTGAAGCTTTCTTT. Protein sequence: CASSSTAMNTEAFF.

The chain employs TRBV18 and TRBJ1-2; D is unresolved. Deletions cut 3 bases from V and 4 bases from J, with 9 bases between. Germline values: CDR1 KGHSH, CDR2 LQKENI. This CDR3 has 13 residues. CDR3 bases: TGTGCCAGCTCACCCCAGAAATCCTATGGCTACACCTTC. It specifies CASSPQKSYGYTF.

V is TRBV3-1 (or the pseudogene TRBV3-2) and J is TRBJ2-2; D gene unclear. The V gene lost 5 bases and the J gene lost 1 base, with 11 bases spanning the gap. The CDR3 sequence is 15 residues long. In germline, CDR1 is LGHDT, CDR2 YNNKEL (reference sequence). The CDR3 reads CASSLRVQNTGELFF. For the CDR3, the DNA is TGTGCCAGCAGCTTAAGAGTCCAGAACACCGGGGAGCTGTTTTTT.

The chain has TRBV2 and TRBJ1-2; D gene unclear. V lost 0 bases and J lost 8, with 13 bases in between. CDR3 size: 14 residues. Germline V gene data show CDR1 as SNHLY and CDR2 as FYNNEI. CDR3 region: CASSEALRQGGYTF. CDR3 DNA sequence: TGTGCCAGCAGTGAAGCGCTTCGACAAGGCGGCTACACCTTC.

The V and J genes are TRBV5-1 and TRBJ1-1, with TRBD1 matching 8 bases. Per the germline V gene, CDR1 is SGHRS and CDR2 is YFSETQ. With V trimmed by 2 bases and J by 6 bases, 6 bases remained unmatched. The CDR3 totals 14 residues. The CDR3 is CASSFRQGRAEAFF. CDR3 bases: TGCGCCAGCAGCTTCCGACAGGGGCGCGCTGAAGCTTTCTTT.

This chain uses TRBV19 with TRBJ2-1; the D call may be TRBD1 or TRBD2 (7 bases each). This CDR3 has 14 residues. V gave up 6 bases and J gave up 10 bases, with 19 bases separating them. Germline values: CDR1 LNHDA, CDR2 SQIVND (reference sequence). CDR3 in DNA: TGTGCCAGTAGCTCCCAGGGGGGGGTACGGGAGCAGTTCTTC. Translating it yields CASSSQGGVREQFF.

This sequence joins TRBV7-2 and TRBJ2-7; 7 bases map to TRBD2. With V trimmed by 5 bases and J by 3 bases, 10 bases remained unmatched. The germline CDR1 and CDR2 sequences are SGHTA and FQGNSA. This CDR3 has 15 residues. CDR3 coding DNA: TGTGCCAGCAGCGACCGGGACTATCTTGACTACGAGCAGTACTTC. Protein: CASSDRDYLDYEQYF.

The rearrangement uses TRBV3-1 (or the pseudogene TRBV3-2) and TRBJ1-2; maybe TRBD1 (5 bases). Trimming left V 3 bases short and J 2 bases short, with 7 bases between. The germline gives CDR1 LGHDT, CDR2 YNNKEL (reference sequence). The CDR3 has 13 residues. For the CDR3, the DNA is TGTGCCAGCAGCCATTGGGACAACTATGGCTACACCTTC. Amino acid sequence: CASSHWDNYGYTF.

This chain joins TRBV28 and TRBJ1-5; 9 bases are a match to TRBD1. V was pared by 4 bases and J by 2 bases, with 3 bases of the junction left unmatched. CDR1 is MDHEN and CDR2 is SYDVKM in the germline V gene. The CDR3 covers 15 residues. CDR3 sequence reads: CASSSWTGGNQPQHF. The CDR3 nucleotides read TGTGCCAGCAGTTCATGGACAGGGGGCAATCAGCCCCAGCATTTT.

V is TRBV7-9 and J is TRBJ2-3; a possible D gene is TRBD1 (8 bases). The CDR3 covers 15 residues. CDR1 is SEHNR and CDR2 is FQNEAQ in the germline V gene (reference sequence). The ends were cut back, 1 base at V and 3 bases at J, with 11 bases in the middle. DNA for the CDR3: TGTGCCAGCAGCTTAGTACAGGGGGGGACAGATACGCAGTATTTT. Translating gives CASSLVQGGTDTQYF.

This chain connects TRBV12-3 or TRBV12-4 to TRBJ2-7; D call uncertain. V dropped 3 bases and J dropped 4 bases, with 10 bases sitting between them. The CDR3 is 13 residues long. The CDR3 region is CASSFGPEYEQYF. CDR3 bases: TGTGCCAGCAGTTTTGGTCCCGAGTACGAGCAGTACTTC.

The rearrangement joins TRBV24-1 to TRBJ2-3; D perhaps matches TRBD2 (6 bases). The CDR3 loop spans 14 amino acids. The V gene lost 3 bases and the J gene lost 3 bases, with 9 bases spanning the gap. The germline V gene encodes CDR1 KGHDR and CDR2 SFDVKD. The CDR3 DNA follows: TGTGCCACCAGTGATACGGGACTGACAGATACGCAGTATTTT. Its translation: CATSDTGLTDTQYF.

The chain links TRBV9 to TRBJ1-3; a possible D gene is TRBD1 (5 bases). V shed 4 bases and J shed 3 bases, with 14 bases lying between them. This CDR3 region has 15 residues. Germline CDR1 is SGDLS and CDR2 is YYNGEE. The DNA for the CDR3 is TGTGCCAGCAGCTCTAACGGGGGAAATGGAAACACCATATATTTT. Its translation: CASSSNGGNGNTIYF. Together with reference TRBV9 and TRBJ1-3, the CDR3 gives the full variable domain: DSGVTQTPKHLITATGQRVTLRCSPRSGDLSVYWYQQSLDQGLQFLIQYYNGEERAKGNILERFSAQQFPDLHSELNLSSLELGDSALYFCASSSNGGNGNTIYFGEGSWLTVV.

This chain uses TRBV5-5 with TRBJ2-7; 11 nucleotides align to TRBD2. This CDR3 has 15 amino acids. The junction had 10 bases not matched to a gene; V was cut back by 5 bases and J by 6 bases. Germline lookup yields CDR1 SGHKS and CDR2 YYEKEE (reference sequence). CDR3 in DNA: TGTGCCAGCAGGGGGGCACTAGCGGGAGAGGGCGAGCAGTACTTC. The encoded protein is CASRGALAGEGEQYF. Full variable domain (outside the CDR3, taken from reference TRBV5-5 and TRBJ2-7): DAGVTQSPTHLIKTRGQQVTLRCSPISGHKSVSWYQQVLGQGPQFIFQYYEKEERGRGNFPDRFSARQFPNYSSELNVNALLLGDSALYLCASRGALAGEGEQYFGPGTRLTVT.

The chain joins TRBV7-9 to TRBJ2-3; 9 nucleotides align to TRBD2. With V trimmed by 3 bases and J by 0 bases, 4 bases remained unmatched. Per germline, CDR1 SEHNR and CDR2 FQNEAQ (reference sequence). The CDR3 is 16 amino acids. CDR3 in DNA: TGTGCCAGCAGCTTTTTTAGCGGGGGTAGCACAGATACGCAGTATTTT. Amino acid sequence: CASSFFSGGSTDTQYF.

The chain recombines TRBV6-5 with TRBJ2-3; the D is unclear. In germline, CDR1 is MNHEY, CDR2 SVGAGI. This CDR3 has 13 amino acids. V gave up 6 bases and J gave up 2 bases, with 9 bases separating them. CDR3 loop: CASSRLDTDTQYF. In nucleotides, the CDR3 is TGTGCCAGCAGCCGGCTGGACACAGATACGCAGTATTTT.

The chain has TRBV5-1 and TRBJ1-1; D unresolved. The CDR3 spans 12 residues. Germline CDR1 reads SGHRS; CDR2 reads YFSETQ. V lost 2 bases, J lost 4 bases, and 6 bases lay in between. CDR3 protein: CASSFAGTEAFF. CDR3 sequence (DNA): TGCGCCAGCAGCTTTGCTGGCACTGAAGCTTTCTTT.

V is TRBV30 and J is TRBJ2-3, with 7 bases identical to TRBD1. The CDR3 spans 12 residues. The germline V gene has CDR1 GTSNPN and CDR2 SVGIG (reference sequence). Trimming removed 5 bases from V and 6 bases from J; junction bases left unmatched: 5. The CDR3 protein is CAWSTGADTQYF. Written as DNA, the CDR3 is TGTGCCTGGTCTACAGGGGCGGATACGCAGTATTTT.

Only a few counts were recorded for this clone. V and J are TRBV14 and TRBJ2-7; D is perhaps TRBD1 (5 bases). CDR3 length: 14 amino acids. Germline CDR1 and CDR2: SGHDN and FVKESK. Trimming removed 3 bases at V and 1 base at J, with 10 bases between. The CDR3 loop reads CASSHIGASYEQYF. In nucleotides, the CDR3 is TGTGCCAGCAGCCACATAGGGGCGTCCTACGAGCAGTACTTC.

The rearrangement links TRBV5-1 to TRBJ1-1; 10 bases align to TRBD1. Germline V gives CDR1 SGHRS, CDR2 YFSETQ. The CDR3 has 13 amino acids. V dropped 4 bases and J dropped 11; count of bases not matched to a gene: 8. The CDR3 bases are TGCGCCAGCAGCCAGGGACAGGGGAGGCCGGCTTTCTTT. Translation: CASSQGQGRPAFF.

The rearrangement joins TRBV3-1 (or the pseudogene TRBV3-2) to TRBJ2-5, with 9 bases lining up with TRBD2. V lost 2 bases to trimming and J lost 2 bases; unmatched junction nucleotides: 3. The length of the CDR3 is 15 residues. Germline CDR1 and CDR2: LGHDT and YNNKEL (reference sequence). The CDR3 protein is CASSQLSGRQETQYF. The CDR3 DNA reads as TGTGCCAGCAGCCAACTTAGCGGGAGACAAGAGACCCAGTACTTC.

The V and J genes are TRBV5-1 and TRBJ2-5, with 8 positions matching TRBD2. The trim removed 7 bases at V and 2 bases at J, leaving 4 bases unmatched. The germline CDR1 and CDR2 sequences are SGHRS and YFSETQ. There are 13 residues in the CDR3. The CDR3 DNA reads TGCGCCAGCCGACTAGCGTTACAAGAGACCCAGTACTTC. Its translation is CASRLALQETQYF.

The rearrangement joins TRBV28 to TRBJ1-6; D perhaps matches TRBD1 (5 bases). The V end was cut by 5 bases, the J end by 7 bases, with 18 bases between. This CDR3 contains 16 residues. The V gene's germline CDR1 is MDHEN and CDR2 SYDVKM. The CDR3 DNA sequence: TGTGCCAGCAGTGCGGGGGGACGGGCTCGGAATTCACCCCTCCACTTT. This encodes CASSAGGRARNSPLHF.

V gene TRBV27 combines with J gene TRBJ2-7; D is perhaps TRBD1 (6 bases). The germline V gene encodes CDR1 MNHEY and CDR2 SMNVEV (reference sequence). Trimming took 5 bases from V and 2 from J, leaving 16 bases between them. The CDR3 totals 15 residues. The CDR3, as DNA: TGTGCCAGCAGTGGGCCCGGGACACCAACCTACGAGCAGTACTTC. It is translated as CASSGPGTPTYEQYF.

This rearrangement joins TRBV20-1 to TRBJ2-3; the D gene is possibly TRBD2 (7 bases). Germline CDR1 and CDR2: DFQATT and SNEGSKA (reference sequence). Trimming shortened V by 3 bases and J by 4 bases, and 14 bases separated the two germline ends. This CDR3 spans 14 amino acids. The CDR3 DNA reads as TGCAGTGCTAGTTCGGGGGGCCTCGCAGATACGCAGTATTTT. This translates into CSASSGGLADTQYF.

This clone appeared a single time. The genes are TRBV10-1 and TRBJ2-3; maybe TRBD1 (5 bases). The CDR3 is 14 amino acids. Per the germline V gene, CDR1 is WNHNN and CDR2 is SYGVQD (reference sequence). The V end lost 3 bases, the J end lost 3 bases, and 10 bases lay between the germline ends. The CDR3, as DNA: TGCGCCAGCAGTGAAAGGGGCGAAACAGATACGCAGTATTTT. Translated: CASSERGETDTQYF.

This sequence joins TRBV27 and TRBJ2-1; tentatively, D is TRBD1 (6 bases). Germline V CDR1 and CDR2: MNHEY, SMNVEV (reference sequence). V gave up 1 base and J gave up 2 bases, with 9 bases separating them. The CDR3 consists of 15 residues. CDR3 in amino acids: CASSLLGGPYNEQFF. As DNA, the CDR3 is TGTGCCAGCAGTTTATTAGGGGGTCCCTACAATGAGCAGTTCTTC.